This TCR beta chain was retrieved from a study of blood T cell repertoires in COVID-19. Study-wide context: Acute and convalescent COVID-19 samples came from the United States, Italy and Spain. Sources were T cells, B-cell-depleted T cells, or PBMCs; the material itself was cDNA or gDNA.

Enrollment of patients from Seattle took place during active infection, with longitudinal follow-up. This CDR3 has 16 residues. Trimming cost V 5 bases and J 4 bases; bases outside gene matches: 9. In germline, CDR1 is MGHRA, CDR2 YSYEKL. As handled by the study authors: Reference gene primer amplification gave estimated nucleated cell counts. TCRdb's table, derived via immunoSEQ multiplex PCR, lists solely in-frame clones and lacks some. The DNA was the basis for D and trimming; V, J and clone size are from that table. The sample lists hundreds of thousands of clones; roughly 88% were seen once. V and J are TRBV4-1 and TRBJ2-2, with 8 positions matching TRBD1. This TCR came from a woman younger than 45 with COVID-19, enrolled during active disease. Source material: peripheral blood. This chain's CDR3 is CASSIGLGQGTGELFF. Written as DNA, the CDR3 is TGCGCCAGCAGCATTGGCCTCGGACAGGGCACCGGGGAGCTGTTTTTT.